Below, 5 T cell receptor beta chains from the same sample are listed, as sequenced in a study of blood T cells in healthy people across ages. Alongside a J-beta primer mix, a sample-barcoded 5' primer served in a second PCR lasting about 6 to 12 cycles. TCRdb re-derived calls from the 5' RACE reads in MiXCR, one entry per CDR3 protein. The sample contains under 1,100,000 distinct CDR3 sequences, 25% of which appear only once. Separately, the same data were catalogued under a study of T cells of mothers and their children.

The sequencing input was blood. These receptors all stem from a girl aged 2-10 years in good health.

This rearrangement joins TRBV29-1 to TRBJ1-1; D call uncertain. The V gene lost 4 bases and the J gene lost 0 bases, with 12 bases spanning the gap. This CDR3 contains 14 residues. Germline V gene lookup returns CDR1 SQVTM and CDR2 ANQGSEA. The CDR3 loop is CSVVVGGLNTEAFF. As DNA, the CDR3 is TGCAGCGTTGTTGTGGGAGGCTTGAACACTGAAGCTTTCTTT.

In its sample, this clonotype was seen a few times. The chain couples TRBV12-3 or TRBV12-4 to TRBJ2-5; the match to TRBD2 covers 7 bases. The CDR3 covers 14 residues. The trim removed 7 bases at V and 2 bases at J, leaving 7 bases unmatched. The CDR3 here is CASTFSAGQETQYF. CDR3 nucleotides: TGTGCCAGCACCTTCTCAGCGGGGCAAGAGACCCAGTACTTC.

This clonotype came up a few times. Compared with germline, one end of the junction differs, possibly owing to a read error. The CDR3 sequence: CACSEWDEETQYF. The DNA of the CDR3 is TGTGCCTGCAGTGAATGGGACGAAGAGACCCAGTACTTC. This chain uses TRBV6-1 with TRBJ2-5; D assignment may be TRBD1 or TRBD2 (5 bases each). Germline-derived CDR1 and CDR2 are MNHNS and SASEGT. This CDR3 has 13 residues.

This chain connects TRBV24-1 to TRBJ2-7, with D perhaps TRBD2 (6 bases). V dropped 0 bases and J dropped 6 bases, with 8 bases sitting between them. Germline lookup yields CDR1 KGHDR and CDR2 SFDVKD. The CDR3 spans 13 residues. CDR3 coding DNA: TGTGCCACCAGTGATTTGCCCGGGAGCGAGCAGTACTTC. Residues: CATSDLPGSEQYF.

This sequence joins TRBV25-1 and TRBJ1-4, with 7 positions matching TRBD1. V shed 7 bases, J shed 7 bases, and the junction held 12 bases outside the gene matches. From germline, CDR1 is MGHDK and CDR2 SYGVNS. The CDR3 has 15 amino acids. CDR3: CASTAPRTGGEKLFF. CDR3 DNA: TGTGCCAGCACCGCCCCCCGGACAGGAGGTGAAAAACTGTTTTTT.